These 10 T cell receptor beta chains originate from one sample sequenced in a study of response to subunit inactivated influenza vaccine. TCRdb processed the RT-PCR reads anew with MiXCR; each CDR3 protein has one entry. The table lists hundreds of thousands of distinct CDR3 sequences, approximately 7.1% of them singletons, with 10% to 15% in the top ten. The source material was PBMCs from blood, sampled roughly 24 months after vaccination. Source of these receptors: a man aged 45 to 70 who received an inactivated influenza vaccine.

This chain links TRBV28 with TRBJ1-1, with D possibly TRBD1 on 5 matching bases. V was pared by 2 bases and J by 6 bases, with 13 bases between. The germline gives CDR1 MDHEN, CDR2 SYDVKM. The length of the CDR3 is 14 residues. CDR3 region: CASSLGQGFAEAFF. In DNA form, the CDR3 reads TGTGCCAGCAGTTTAGGCCAGGGATTCGCTGAAGCTTTCTTT.

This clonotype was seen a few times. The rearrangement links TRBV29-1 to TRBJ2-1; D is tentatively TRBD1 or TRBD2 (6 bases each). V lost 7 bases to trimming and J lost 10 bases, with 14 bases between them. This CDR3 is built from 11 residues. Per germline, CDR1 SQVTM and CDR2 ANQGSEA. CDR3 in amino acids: CSAPSGAEQFF. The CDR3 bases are TGCAGCGCCCCCTCGGGGGCCGAGCAGTTCTTC.

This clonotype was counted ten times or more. Here the CDR3 DNA reads TGTGCCAGCAGCTTATCAGCGGGACTAGCCAATGAGCAGTTCTTC. Translating gives CASSLSAGLANEQFF. This chain connects TRBV5-6 to TRBJ2-1; 9 nucleotides align to TRBD2. The CDR3 covers 15 residues. Germline CDR1 and CDR2: SGHDT and YYEEEE. V shed 2 bases and J 6 bases; nucleotides not matched to a gene: 6.

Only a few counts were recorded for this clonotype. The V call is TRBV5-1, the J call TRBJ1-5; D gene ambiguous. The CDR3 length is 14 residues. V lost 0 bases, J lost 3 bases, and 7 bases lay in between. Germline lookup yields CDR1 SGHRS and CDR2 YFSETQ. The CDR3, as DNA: TGCGCCAGCAGCTTGGAATCGTTCAATCAGCCCCAGCATTTT. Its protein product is CASSLESFNQPQHF.

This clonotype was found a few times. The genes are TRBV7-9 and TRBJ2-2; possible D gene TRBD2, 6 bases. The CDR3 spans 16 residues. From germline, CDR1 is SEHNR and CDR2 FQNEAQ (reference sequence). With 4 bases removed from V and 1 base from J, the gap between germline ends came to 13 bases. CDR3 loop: CASSSNRGMNTGELFF. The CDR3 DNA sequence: TGTGCCAGCAGCTCCAACCGGGGGATGAACACCGGGGAGCTGTTTTTT. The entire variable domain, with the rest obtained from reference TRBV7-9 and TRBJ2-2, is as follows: DTGVSQNPRHKITKRGQNVTFRCDPISEHNRLYWYRQTLGQGPEFLTYFQNEAQLEKSRLLSDRFSAERPKGSFSTLEIQRTEQGDSAMYLCASSSNRGMNTGELFFGEGSRLTVL.

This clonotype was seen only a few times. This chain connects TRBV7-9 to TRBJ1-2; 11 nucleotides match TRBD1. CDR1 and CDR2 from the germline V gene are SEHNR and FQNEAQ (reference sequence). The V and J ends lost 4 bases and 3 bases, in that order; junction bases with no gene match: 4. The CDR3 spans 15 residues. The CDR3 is CASSSDRGRHYGYTF. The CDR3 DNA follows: TGTGCCAGCAGCTCGGACAGGGGGCGCCACTATGGCTACACCTTC.

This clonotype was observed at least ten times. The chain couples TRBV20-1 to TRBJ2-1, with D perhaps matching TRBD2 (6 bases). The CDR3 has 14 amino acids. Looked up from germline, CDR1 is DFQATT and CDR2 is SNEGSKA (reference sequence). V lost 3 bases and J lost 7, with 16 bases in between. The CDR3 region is CSASVWDGSNEQFF. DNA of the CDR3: TGCAGTGCTAGTGTTTGGGACGGGAGTAATGAGCAGTTCTTC.

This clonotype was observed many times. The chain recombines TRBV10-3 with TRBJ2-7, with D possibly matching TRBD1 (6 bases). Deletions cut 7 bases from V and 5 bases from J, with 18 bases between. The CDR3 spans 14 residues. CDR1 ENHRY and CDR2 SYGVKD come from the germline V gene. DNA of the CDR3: TGTGCCATCACCAACACAGGGATAGTAGACGAGCAGTACTTC. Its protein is CAITNTGIVDEQYF.

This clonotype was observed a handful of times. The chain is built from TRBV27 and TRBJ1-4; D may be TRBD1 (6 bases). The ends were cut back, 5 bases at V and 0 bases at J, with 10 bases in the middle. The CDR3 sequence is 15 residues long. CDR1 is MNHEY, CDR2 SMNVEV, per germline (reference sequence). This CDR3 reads CASSVTGSTNEKLFF. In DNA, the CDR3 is TGTGCCAGCAGTGTAACAGGGTCAACTAATGAAAAACTGTTTTTT. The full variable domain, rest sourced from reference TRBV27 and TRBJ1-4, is EAQVTQNPRYLITVTGKKLTVTCSQNMNHEYMSWYRQDPGLGLRQIYYSMNVEVTDKGDVPEGYKVSRKEKRNFPLILESPSPNQTSLYFCASSVTGSTNEKLFFGSGTQLSVL.

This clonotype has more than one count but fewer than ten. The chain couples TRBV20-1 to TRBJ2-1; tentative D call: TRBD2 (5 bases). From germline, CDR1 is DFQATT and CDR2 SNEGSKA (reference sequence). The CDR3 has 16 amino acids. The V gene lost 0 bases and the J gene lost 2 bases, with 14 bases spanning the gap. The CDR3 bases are TGCAGTGCTAGAGATCCCCTCGGGGTCGCCTACAATGAGCAGTTCTTC. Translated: CSARDPLGVAYNEQFF.